This entry describes one T cell receptor (beta chain). Different DNA sequences within this sample yield the same CDR3. The V and J ends lost 4 bases and 0 bases, in that order; junction bases with no gene match: 2. CDR3 size: 14 residues. The V gene's germline CDR1 is SGHRS and CDR2 YFSETQ. Clones were read by immunoSEQ multiplex PCR, and TCRdb kept only the in-frame ones, dropping some. The sample lists 150,000 to 200,000 clones, roughly 82% seen once, with around 11% in the top ten. This record belongs to a study of blood T cell repertoires in COVID-19. At the level of the study: Acute and convalescent COVID-19 samples came from the United States, Italy and Spain. T cells, B-cell-depleted T cells, or PBMCs supplied cDNA or gDNA.

Each participant's cohort was designated according to participant-reported clinical history. The chain couples TRBV5-1 to TRBJ1-2; 8 positions match TRBD1. The sequence was collected from a man in his forties who had recovered from COVID-19. The sequencing sample was made of PBMCs or T cells enriched from blood (not recorded which). The CDR3 coding sequence is TGCGCCAGCAGCCAGACAGGGGCTAACTATGGCTACACCTTC. This sequence encodes CASSQTGANYGYTF.